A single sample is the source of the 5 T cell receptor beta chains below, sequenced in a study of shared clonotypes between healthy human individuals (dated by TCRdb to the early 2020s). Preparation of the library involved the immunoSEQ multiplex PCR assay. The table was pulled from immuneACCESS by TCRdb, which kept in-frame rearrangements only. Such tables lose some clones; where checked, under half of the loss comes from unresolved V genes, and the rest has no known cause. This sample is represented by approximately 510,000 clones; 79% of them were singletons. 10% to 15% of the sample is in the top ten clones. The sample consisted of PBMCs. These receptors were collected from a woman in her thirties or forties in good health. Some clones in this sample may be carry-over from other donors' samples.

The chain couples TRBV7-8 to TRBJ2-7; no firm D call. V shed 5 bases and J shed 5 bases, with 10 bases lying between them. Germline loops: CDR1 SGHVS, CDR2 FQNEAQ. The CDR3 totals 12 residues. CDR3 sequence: CASSPRLNEQYF. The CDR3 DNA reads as TGTGCCAGCAGCCCCCGACTGAACGAGCAGTACTTC.

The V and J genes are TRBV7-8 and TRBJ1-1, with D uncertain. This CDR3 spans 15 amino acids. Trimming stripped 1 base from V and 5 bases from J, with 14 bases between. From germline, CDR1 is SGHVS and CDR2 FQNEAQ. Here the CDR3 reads CASSLVGPGSTEAFF. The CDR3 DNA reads TGTGCCAGCAGCTTAGTGGGTCCGGGGTCGACTGAAGCTTTCTTT.

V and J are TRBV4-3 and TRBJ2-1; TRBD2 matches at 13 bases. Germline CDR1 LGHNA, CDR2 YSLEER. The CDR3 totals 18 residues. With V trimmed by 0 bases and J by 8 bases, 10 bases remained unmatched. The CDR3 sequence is CASSQESQLAGGRDEQFF. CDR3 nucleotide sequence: TGCGCCAGCAGCCAAGAATCCCAACTAGCGGGAGGGAGGGATGAGCAGTTCTTC.

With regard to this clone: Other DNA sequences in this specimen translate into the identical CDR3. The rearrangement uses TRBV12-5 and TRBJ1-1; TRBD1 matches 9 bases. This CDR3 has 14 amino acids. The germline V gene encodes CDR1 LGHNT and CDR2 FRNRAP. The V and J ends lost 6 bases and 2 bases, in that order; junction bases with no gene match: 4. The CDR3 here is CASGTGGQNTEAFF. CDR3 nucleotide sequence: TGTGCTAGTGGGACAGGGGGACAAAACACTGAAGCTTTCTTT.

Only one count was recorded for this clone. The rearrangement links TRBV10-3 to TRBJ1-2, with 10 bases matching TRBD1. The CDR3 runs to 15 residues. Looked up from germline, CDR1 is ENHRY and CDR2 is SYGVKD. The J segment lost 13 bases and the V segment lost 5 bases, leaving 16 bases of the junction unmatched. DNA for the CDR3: TGTGCCATCAGTCCCGGGACAGGGGTCGGAAAGTCAGTCACCTTC. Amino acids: CAISPGTGVGKSVTF.